This TCR beta chain originates from a study of cytomegalovirus exposure and HLA in healthy donors. Findings and caveats of the study: Cytomegalovirus association was listed for about 170 TCR beta chains. In a later analysis, parvovirus B19, influenza, CMV and Epstein-Barr virus appeared linked to several top co-occurrence clusters.

The PCR had 60 Vbeta and 13 Jbeta primers. Clones were read by immunoSEQ multiplex PCR, and TCRdb kept only the in-frame ones, dropping some. The sample lists around 190,000 clones, around 82% occurring once. Per germline, CDR1 SQVTM and CDR2 ANQGSEA. The CDR3 contains 14 residues. The germline V and J ends were trimmed by 0 bases and 9 bases, with 15 bases remaining between them. Each of the donors was a healthy bone marrow donor. Worth noting for this clone: Antigen specificity is unknown.

Specimen: PBMCs. The origin of this receptor is a woman aged 30 to 39 in good health and CMV-seronegative. The chain joins TRBV29-1 to TRBJ2-1, with D tentatively TRBD2 (5 bases). CDR3 region: CSVEDRASRREQFF. The CDR3, as DNA: TGCAGCGTTGAAGATAGGGCTAGCCGGCGTGAGCAGTTCTTC.